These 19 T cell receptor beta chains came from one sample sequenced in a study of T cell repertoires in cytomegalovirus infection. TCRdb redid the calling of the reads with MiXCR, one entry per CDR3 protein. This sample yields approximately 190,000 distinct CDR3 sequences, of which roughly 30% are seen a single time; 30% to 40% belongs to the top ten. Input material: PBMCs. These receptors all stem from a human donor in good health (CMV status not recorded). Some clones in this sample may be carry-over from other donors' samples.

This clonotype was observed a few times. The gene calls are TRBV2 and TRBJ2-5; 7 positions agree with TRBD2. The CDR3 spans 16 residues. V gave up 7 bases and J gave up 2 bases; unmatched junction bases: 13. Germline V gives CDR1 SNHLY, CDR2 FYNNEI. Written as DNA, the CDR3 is TGTGCCAGCAAAGAGCGGCGGGGGTCTGAACAAGAGACCCAGTACTTC. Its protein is CASKERRGSEQETQYF.

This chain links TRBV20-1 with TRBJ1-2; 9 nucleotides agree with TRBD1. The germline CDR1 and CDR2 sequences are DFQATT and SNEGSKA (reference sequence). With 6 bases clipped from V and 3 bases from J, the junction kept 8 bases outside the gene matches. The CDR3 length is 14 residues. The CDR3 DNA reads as TGCAGTGCAAACCCACAGGGGGCTGACTATGGCTACACCTTC. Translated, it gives CSANPQGADYGYTF.

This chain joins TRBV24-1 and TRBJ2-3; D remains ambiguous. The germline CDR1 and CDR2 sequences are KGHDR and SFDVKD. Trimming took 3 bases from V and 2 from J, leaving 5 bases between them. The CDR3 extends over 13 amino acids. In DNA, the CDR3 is TGTGCCACCAGTGATGGCTACACAGATACGCAGTATTTT. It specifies CATSDGYTDTQYF.

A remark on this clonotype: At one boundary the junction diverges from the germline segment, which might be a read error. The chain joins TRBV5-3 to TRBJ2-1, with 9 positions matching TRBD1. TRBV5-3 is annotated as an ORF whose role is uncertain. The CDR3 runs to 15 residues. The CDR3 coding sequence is TGTGCCAGCAGCTCGGACAGGGGTGCCCACAATGAGCAGTTCTTC. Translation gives CASSSDRGAHNEQFF.

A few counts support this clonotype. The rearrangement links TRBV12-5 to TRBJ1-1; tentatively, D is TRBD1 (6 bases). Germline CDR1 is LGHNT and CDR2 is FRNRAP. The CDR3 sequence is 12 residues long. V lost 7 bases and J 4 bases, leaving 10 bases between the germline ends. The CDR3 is CASARGPTEAFF. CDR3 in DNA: TGTGCTAGTGCCCGGGGGCCCACTGAAGCTTTCTTT.

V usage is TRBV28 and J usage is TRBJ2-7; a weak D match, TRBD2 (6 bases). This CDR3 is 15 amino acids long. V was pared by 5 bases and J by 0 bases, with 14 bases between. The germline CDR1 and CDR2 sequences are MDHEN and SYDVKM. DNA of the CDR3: TGTGCCAGCAGTACCAGGGACGGGAGCTCCTACGAGCAGTACTTC. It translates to CASSTRDGSSYEQYF.

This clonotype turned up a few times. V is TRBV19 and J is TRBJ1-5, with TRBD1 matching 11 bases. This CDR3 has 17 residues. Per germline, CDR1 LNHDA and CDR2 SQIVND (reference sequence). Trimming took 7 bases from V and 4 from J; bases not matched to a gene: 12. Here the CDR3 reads CASTLLDRGLGNQPQHF. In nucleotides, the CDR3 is TGTGCCAGTACCCTCTTGGACAGGGGGCTCGGGAATCAGCCCCAGCATTTT.

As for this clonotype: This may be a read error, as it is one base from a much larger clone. This CDR3 reads CASKLNYEQHF. CDR3 nucleotide sequence: TGTGCCAGCAAGCTCAACTACGAGCAGCACTTC. The chain has TRBV7-2 and TRBJ2-7; D is ambiguous. CDR1 is SGHTA, CDR2 FQGNSA, per germline. The CDR3 sequence is 11 residues long.

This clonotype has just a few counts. CDR3 protein: CASSLTGGVQETQYF. CDR3 bases: TGTGCCAGCAGCTTGACAGGGGGGGTCCAAGAGACCCAGTACTTC. This chain links TRBV11-2 with TRBJ2-5, with TRBD1 identical over 9 bases. The junction had 3 bases not matched to a gene; V was cut back by 3 bases and J by 1 base. The CDR3 consists of 15 residues. CDR1 is SGHAT and CDR2 is FQNNGV in the germline V gene. Using reference TRBV11-2 and TRBJ2-5 for the parts outside the CDR3, the full variable domain is EAGVAQSPRYKIIEKRQSVAFWCNPISGHATLYWYQQILGQGPKLLIQFQNNGVVDDSQLPKDRFSAERLKGVDSTLKIQPAKLEDSAVYLCASSLTGGVQETQYFGPGTRLLVL.

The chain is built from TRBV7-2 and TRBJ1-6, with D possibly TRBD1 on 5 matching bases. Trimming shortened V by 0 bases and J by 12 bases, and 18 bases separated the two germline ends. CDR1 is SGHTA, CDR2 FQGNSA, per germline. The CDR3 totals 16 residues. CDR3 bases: TGTGCCAGCAGCTTAGCGTCGGGGCAGGCCAAGTTACCCCTCCACTTT. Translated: CASSLASGQAKLPLHF. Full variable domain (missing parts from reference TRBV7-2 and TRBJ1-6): GAGVSQSPSNKVTEKGKDVELRCDPISGHTALYWYRQSLGQGLEFLIYFQGNSAPDKSGLPSDRFSAERTGGSVSTLTIQRTQQEDSAVYLCASSLASGQAKLPLHFGNGTRLTVT.

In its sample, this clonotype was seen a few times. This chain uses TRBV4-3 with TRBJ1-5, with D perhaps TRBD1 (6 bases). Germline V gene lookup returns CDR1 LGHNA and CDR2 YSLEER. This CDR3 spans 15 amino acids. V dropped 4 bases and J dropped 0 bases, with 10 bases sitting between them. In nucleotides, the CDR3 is TGCGCCAGCAGCCCGGACAGCGATAGCAATCAGCCCCAGCATTTT. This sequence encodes CASSPDSDSNQPQHF.

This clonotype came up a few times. CDR3 residues: CSAILQGTDSPLHF. The CDR3 coding sequence is TGCAGTGCTATCTTACAGGGGACTGATTCACCCCTCCACTTT. The rearrangement joins TRBV20-1 to TRBJ1-6, with 7 bases matching TRBD1. Germline trimming cut 4 bases from V and 8 bases from J; bases unmatched to any gene: 8. CDR1 and CDR2 (germline): DFQATT, SNEGSKA (reference sequence). The CDR3 has 14 amino acids.

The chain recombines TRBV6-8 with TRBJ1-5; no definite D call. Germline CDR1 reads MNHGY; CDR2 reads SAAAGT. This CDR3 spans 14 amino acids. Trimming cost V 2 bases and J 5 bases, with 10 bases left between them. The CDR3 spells CASSYKGRDQPQHF. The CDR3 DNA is TGTGCCAGCAGTTACAAGGGTAGGGATCAGCCCCAGCATTTT.

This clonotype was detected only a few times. CDR3 DNA sequence: TGTGCCAGCAGCCCCCCAGGAGGGGCCACTGAAGCTTTCTTT. Translating gives CASSPPGGATEAFF. The chain couples TRBV7-9 to TRBJ1-1; D perhaps matches TRBD1 (5 bases). V lost 5 bases and J 4 bases, leaving 14 bases between the germline ends. Germline V gene data show CDR1 as SEHNR and CDR2 as FQNEAQ (reference sequence). This CDR3 is built from 14 residues.

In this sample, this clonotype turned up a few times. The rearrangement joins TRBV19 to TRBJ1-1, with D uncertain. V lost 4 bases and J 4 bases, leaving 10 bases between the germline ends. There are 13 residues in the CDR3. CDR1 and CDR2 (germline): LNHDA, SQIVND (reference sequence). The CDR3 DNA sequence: TGTGCCAGTAGTAAGGCGGCGAGCACTGAAGCTTTCTTT. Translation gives CASSKAASTEAFF.

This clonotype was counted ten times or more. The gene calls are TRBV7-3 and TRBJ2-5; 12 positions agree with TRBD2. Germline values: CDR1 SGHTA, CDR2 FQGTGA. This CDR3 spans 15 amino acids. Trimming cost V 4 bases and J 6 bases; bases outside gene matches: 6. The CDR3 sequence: CASSSSGGAGKTQYF. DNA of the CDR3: TGTGCCAGCAGCTCTAGCGGGGGGGCCGGGAAGACCCAGTACTTC.

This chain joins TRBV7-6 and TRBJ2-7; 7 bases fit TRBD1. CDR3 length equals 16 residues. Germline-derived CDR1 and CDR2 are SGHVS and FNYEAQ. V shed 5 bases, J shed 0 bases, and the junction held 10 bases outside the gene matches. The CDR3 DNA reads TGTGCCAGCAGCACCCGACAGGGTGGGGGCTCCTACGAGCAGTACTTC. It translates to CASSTRQGGGSYEQYF.

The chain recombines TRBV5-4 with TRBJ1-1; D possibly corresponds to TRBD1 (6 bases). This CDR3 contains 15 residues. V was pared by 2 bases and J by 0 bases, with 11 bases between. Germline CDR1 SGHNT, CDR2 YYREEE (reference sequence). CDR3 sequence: CASSFEGDLNTEAFF. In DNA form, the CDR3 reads TGTGCCAGCAGCTTCGAGGGGGACTTGAACACTGAAGCTTTCTTT.

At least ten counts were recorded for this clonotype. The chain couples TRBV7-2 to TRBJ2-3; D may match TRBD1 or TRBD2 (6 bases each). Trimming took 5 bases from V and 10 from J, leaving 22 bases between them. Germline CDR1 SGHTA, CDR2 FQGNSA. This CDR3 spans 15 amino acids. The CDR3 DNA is TGTGCCAGCAGCCCGGGGGTGGGGGCCAGAGGTCCGCAGTATTTT. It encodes CASSPGVGARGPQYF.